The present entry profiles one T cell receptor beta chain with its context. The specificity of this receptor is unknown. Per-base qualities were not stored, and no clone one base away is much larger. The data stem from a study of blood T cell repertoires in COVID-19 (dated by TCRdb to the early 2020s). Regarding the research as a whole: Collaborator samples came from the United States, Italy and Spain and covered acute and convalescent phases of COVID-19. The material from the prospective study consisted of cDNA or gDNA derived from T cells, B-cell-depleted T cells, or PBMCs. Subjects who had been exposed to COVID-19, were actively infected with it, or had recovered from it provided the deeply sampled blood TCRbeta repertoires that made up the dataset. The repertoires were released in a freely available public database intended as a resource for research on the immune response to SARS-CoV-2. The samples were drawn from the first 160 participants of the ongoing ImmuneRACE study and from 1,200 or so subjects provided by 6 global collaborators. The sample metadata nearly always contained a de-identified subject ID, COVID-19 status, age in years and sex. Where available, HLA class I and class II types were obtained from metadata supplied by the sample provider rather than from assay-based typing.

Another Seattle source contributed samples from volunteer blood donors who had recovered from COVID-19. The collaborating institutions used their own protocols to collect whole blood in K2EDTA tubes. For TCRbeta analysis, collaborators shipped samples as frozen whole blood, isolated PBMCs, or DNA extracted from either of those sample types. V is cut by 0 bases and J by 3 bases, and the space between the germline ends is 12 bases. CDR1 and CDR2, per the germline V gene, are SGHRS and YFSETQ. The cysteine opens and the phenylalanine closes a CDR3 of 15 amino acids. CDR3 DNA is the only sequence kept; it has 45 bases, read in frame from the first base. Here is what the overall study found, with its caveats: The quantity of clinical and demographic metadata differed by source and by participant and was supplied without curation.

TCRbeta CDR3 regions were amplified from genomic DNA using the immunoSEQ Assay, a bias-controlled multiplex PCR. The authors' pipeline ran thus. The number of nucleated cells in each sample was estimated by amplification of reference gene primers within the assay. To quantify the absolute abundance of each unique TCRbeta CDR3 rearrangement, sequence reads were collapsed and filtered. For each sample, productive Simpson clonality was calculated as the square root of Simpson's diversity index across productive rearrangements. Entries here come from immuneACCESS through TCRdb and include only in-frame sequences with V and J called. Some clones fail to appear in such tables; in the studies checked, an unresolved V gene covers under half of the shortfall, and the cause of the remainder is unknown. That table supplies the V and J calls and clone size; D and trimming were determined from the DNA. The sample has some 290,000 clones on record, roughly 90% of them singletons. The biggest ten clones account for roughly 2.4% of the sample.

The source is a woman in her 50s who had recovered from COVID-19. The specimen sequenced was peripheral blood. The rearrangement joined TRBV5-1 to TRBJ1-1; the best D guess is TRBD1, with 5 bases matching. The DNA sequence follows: TGCGCCAGCAGCTTGGTCCCGGGGGTAGACACTGAAGCTTTCTTT. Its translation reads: CASSLVPGVDTEAFF.